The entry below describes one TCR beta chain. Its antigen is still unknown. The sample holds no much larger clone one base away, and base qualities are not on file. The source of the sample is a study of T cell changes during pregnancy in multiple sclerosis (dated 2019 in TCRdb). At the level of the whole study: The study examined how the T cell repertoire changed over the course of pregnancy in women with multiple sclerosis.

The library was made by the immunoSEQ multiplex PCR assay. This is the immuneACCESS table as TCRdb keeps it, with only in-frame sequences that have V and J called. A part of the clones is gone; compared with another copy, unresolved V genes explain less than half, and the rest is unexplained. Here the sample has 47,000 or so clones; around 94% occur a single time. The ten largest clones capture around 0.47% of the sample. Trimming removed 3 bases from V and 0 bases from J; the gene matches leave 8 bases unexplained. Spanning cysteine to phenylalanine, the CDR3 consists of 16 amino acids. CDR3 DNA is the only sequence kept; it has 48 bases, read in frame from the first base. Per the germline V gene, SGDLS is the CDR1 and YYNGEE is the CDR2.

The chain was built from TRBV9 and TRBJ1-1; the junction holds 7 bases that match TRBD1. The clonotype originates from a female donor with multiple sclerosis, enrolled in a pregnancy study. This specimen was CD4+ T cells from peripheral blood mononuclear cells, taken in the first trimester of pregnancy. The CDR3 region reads CASSAQTGTMNTEAFF. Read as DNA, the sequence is TGTGCCAGCAGCGCCCAGACAGGGACCATGAACACTGAAGCTTTCTTT.